A selection of T cell receptor beta chains follows, all from one sample in a study of immune evolution from preneoplasia to lung adenocarcinoma. The repertoire was sequenced with immunoSEQ multiplex PCR; TCRdb's copy has only in-frame clones and lacks some. Here the sample spans around 8,000 clones, about 80% being singletons. Input material: FFPE minimally invasive lung adenocarcinoma tissue. These receptors were taken from a person aged 65-85 years with lung adenocarcinoma. Each CDR3 is given with its conserved first and last residue. A D gene is named only where the DNA matches it firmly. Clone size is stated in some rows and not others, as once, few, many or a class when expanded.

J gene,clone size,V gene,D gene,CDR3 protein,CDR3 DNA
TRBJ2-3,NA,TRBV2,TRBD2,CASSAPGLAGTDTQYF,TGTGCCAGCAGTGCGCCGGGACTAGCGGGCACAGATACGCAGTATTTT
TRBJ2-3,once,TRBV28,TRBD1,CASSLQGVQDTQYF,TGTGCCAGCAGTTTGCAGGGGGTTCAAGATACGCAGTATTTT
TRBJ1-3,NA,TRBV21-1,NA,CASSKGSSGNTIYF,TGTGCCAGCAGCAAAGGGAGCTCTGGAAACACCATATATTTT
TRBJ2-3,few,TRBV30,NA,CAWSVTSDTQYF,TGTGCCTGGAGTGTTACCTCAGATACGCAGTATTTT
TRBJ2-5,NA,TRBV30,TRBD1,CAWSALTGDGHF,TGTGCCTGGAGTGCCCTGACAGGGGACGGTCACTTC
TRBJ1-1,NA,TRBV10-1,TRBD1,CASSEGTAFDTEAFF,TGCGCCAGCAGTGAAGGGACAGCCTTTGACACTGAAGCTTTCTTT
TRBJ1-4,NA,TRBV7-9,NA,CASSDRSQELFF,TGTGCCAGCAGCGATAGGAGCCAGGAACTGTTTTTT
TRBJ2-2,once,TRBV28,NA,CASSFDAAGAGELFF,TGTGCCAGCAGTTTTGATGCGGCTGGGGCCGGGGAGCTGTTTTTT
TRBJ1-1,NA,TRBV7-8,NA,CASTGLRGLSEAFF,TGTGCCAGCACCGGGCTTAGGGGTCTCTCTGAAGCTTTCTTT
TRBJ1-1,NA,TRBV19,NA,CASSNRDTEAFF,TGTGCCAGTAGCAACCGGGACACTGAAGCTTTCTTT
TRBJ2-5,NA,TRBV7-3,NA,CASSRKETQYF,TGTGCCAGCAGCAGGAAAGAGACCCAGTACTTC
TRBJ2-7,NA,TRBV6-6,TRBD1,CASNTGGYEQYF,TGTGCCAGCAATACAGGGGGCTACGAGCAGTACTTC
TRBJ2-7,NA,TRBV18,TRBD2,CASSTGTSGYEQYF,TGTGCCAGCTCAACCGGGACTAGCGGTTACGAGCAGTACTTC
TRBJ1-2,once,TRBV6-5,NA,CASSNSYGYTF,TGTGCCAGCAGCAACAGCTATGGCTACACCTTC
TRBJ1-1,few,TRBV4-1,NA,CASSHHRGGTNTEAFF,TGCGCCAGCAGCCATCATCGGGGGGGAACTAACACTGAAGCTTTCTTT
TRBJ2-5,NA,TRBV11-3,NA,CASSLGPRETQYF,TGTGCCAGCAGCCTTGGACCAAGGGAGACCCAGTACTTC
TRBJ2-5,NA,TRBV2,TRBD1,CASSELRFAGGQETQYF,TGTGCCAGCAGTGAACTACGTTTCGCAGGGGGCCAAGAGACCCAGTACTTC
TRBJ2-7,NA,TRBV6-5,TRBD1,CASSRQGGPYEQYF,TGTGCCAGCAGTCGACAGGGGGGACCCTACGAGCAGTACTTC
TRBJ2-1,NA,TRBV28,TRBD1,CASSGTGTGVYNEQFF,TGTGCCAGCAGTGGAACCGGGACAGGGGTCTACAATGAGCAGTTCTTC
TRBJ2-5,once,TRBV10-1,NA,CASSARGPSRQETQYF,TGCGCCAGCAGTGCCCGAGGGCCATCTAGACAAGAGACCCAGTACTTC
TRBJ2-5,NA,TRBV11-2,NA,CASSFLLETQYF,TGTGCCAGCAGCTTCCTCCTGGAGACCCAGTACTTC
TRBJ1-4,NA,TRBV4-1,NA,CASSQGHFEKLFF,TGCGCCAGCAGCCAAGGACATTTTGAAAAACTGTTTTTT
TRBJ2-3,NA,TRBV30,NA,CAWRRNAGDTQYF,TGTGCCTGGAGACGTAACGCGGGAGATACGCAGTATTTT
TRBJ1-2,NA,TRBV20-1,NA,CSARALRGYTF,TGCAGTGCTAGAGCCTTGCGCGGCTACACCTTC
TRBJ2-3,NA,TRBV7-3,TRBD1,CASSLTGQGELTDTQYF,TGTGCCAGCAGCTTAACGGGCCAGGGGGAACTCACAGATACGCAGTATTTT
TRBJ1-5,NA,TRBV6-1,NA,CATIGGVQPQHF,TGTGCCACGATAGGGGGAGTTCAGCCCCAGCATTTT
TRBJ2-7,few,TRBV6-1,NA,CASSEQGGSYEQYF,TGTGCCAGCAGTGAACAGGGGGGGTCCTACGAGCAGTACTTC
TRBJ2-2,NA,TRBV7-9,TRBD2,CASSFGLAGAAGELFF,TGTGCCAGCAGCTTTGGACTAGCGGGGGCAGCCGGGGAGCTGTTTTTT
TRBJ2-3,NA,TRBV30,TRBD2,CACRTASGTDTQYF,TGTGCCTGCCGTACGGCTAGCGGTACAGATACGCAGTATTTT
TRBJ1-5,NA,TRBV6-1,NA,CASSDGAGQPQHF,TGTGCCAGCAGTGATGGGGCGGGTCAGCCCCAGCATTTT
TRBJ2-7,NA,TRBV5-1,TRBD2,CASSLGGLIYEQYF,TGCGCCAGCAGCTTGGGGGGACTAATCTACGAGCAGTACTTC
TRBJ1-2,NA,TRBV27,NA,CATAPGPERYGYTF,TGTGCCACCGCGCCCGGCCCGGAGAGGTATGGCTACACCTTC
TRBJ2-3,NA,TRBV15,TRBD2,CATSRDRAQASGGVDTQYF,TGTGCCACCAGCAGAGATAGGGCCCAGGCTAGCGGAGGAGTGGATACGCAGTATTTT
TRBJ2-7,NA,TRBV7-9,TRBD2,CASSRALAGGPSYEQYF,TGTGCCAGCAGCCGAGCTTTAGCGGGAGGGCCCTCCTACGAGCAGTACTTC
TRBJ2-7,NA,TRBV2,NA,CASKRRAYEQYF,TGTGCCAGCAAAAGGAGAGCCTACGAGCAGTACTTC
TRBJ1-2,NA,TRBV10-3,NA,CAISESAQGRGYTF,TGTGCCATCAGTGAGTCCGCCCAGGGGCGAGGCTACACCTTC
TRBJ1-1,NA,TRBV19,NA,CASIRWGTEAFF,TGTGCCAGTATTAGGTGGGGGACTGAAGCTTTCTTT
TRBJ2-1,once,TRBV4-1,TRBD1,CASSQTRGQSYNEQFF,TGCGCCAGCAGCCAAACCCGGGGACAGTCCTACAATGAGCAGTTCTTC
TRBJ2-7,NA,TRBV29-1,NA,CSVEQTAGGEQYF,TGCAGCGTTGAACAGACCGCCGGGGGCGAGCAGTACTTC
TRBJ2-7,NA,TRBV7-9,TRBD2,CASSLGRGTTYEQYF,TGTGCCAGCAGCTTAGGGCGGGGGACCACCTACGAGCAGTACTTC